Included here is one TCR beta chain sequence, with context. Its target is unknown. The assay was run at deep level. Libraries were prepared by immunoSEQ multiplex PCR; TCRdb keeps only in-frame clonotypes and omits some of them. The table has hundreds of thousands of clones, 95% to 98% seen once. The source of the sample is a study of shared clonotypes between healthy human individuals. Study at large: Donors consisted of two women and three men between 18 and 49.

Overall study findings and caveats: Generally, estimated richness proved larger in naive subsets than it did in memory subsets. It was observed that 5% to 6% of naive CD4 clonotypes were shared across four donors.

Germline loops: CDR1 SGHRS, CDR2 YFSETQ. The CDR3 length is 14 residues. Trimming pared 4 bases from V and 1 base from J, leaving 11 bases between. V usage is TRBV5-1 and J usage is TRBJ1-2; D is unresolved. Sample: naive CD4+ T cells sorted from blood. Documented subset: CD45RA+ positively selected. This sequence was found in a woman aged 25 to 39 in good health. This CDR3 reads CASSPFTVNYGYTF. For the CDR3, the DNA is TGCGCCAGCAGCCCCTTCACAGTTAACTATGGCTACACCTTC.